These 15 T cell receptor beta chains were all obtained from the same sample, sequenced in a study of T cell responses to AZD1222 COVID-19 vaccine. TCRdb's table, derived via immunoSEQ multiplex PCR, lists solely in-frame clones and lacks some. The data show about 180,000 clones, with more than 90% seen just once and about 2.8% held by the top ten. The material sequenced was peripheral blood, taken on day 0 of AZD1222 vaccination. Receptor source: an adult in good health.

This clone was observed a single time. This chain joins TRBV5-4 and TRBJ2-7; a weak D match, TRBD2 (6 bases). Germline CDR1 and CDR2: SGHNT and YYREEE (reference sequence). Trimming took 4 bases from V and 1 from J, leaving 9 bases between them. This CDR3 is 13 amino acids long. This CDR3 is CASSSSGSYEQYF. In DNA form, the CDR3 reads TGTGCCAGCAGCAGTAGCGGATCCTACGAGCAGTACTTC.

The chain uses TRBV27 and TRBJ1-1, with D possibly TRBD1 on 6 matching bases. Deletions cut 2 bases from V and 5 bases from J, with 12 bases between. From germline, CDR1 is MNHEY and CDR2 SMNVEV (reference sequence). The CDR3 sequence is 14 residues long. The CDR3 is CASSLQGLQTEAFF. CDR3 DNA: TGTGCCAGCAGTTTACAGGGGTTACAAACTGAAGCTTTCTTT.

CDR3 sequence reads: CSAPYGVEAFF. The CDR3 region has the DNA TGCAGTGCCCCGTACGGGGTGGAAGCTTTCTTT. The genes are TRBV20-1 and TRBJ1-1; D not resolved. Germline CDR1 is DFQATT and CDR2 is SNEGSKA (reference sequence). V lost 6 bases and J 8 bases, leaving 13 bases between the germline ends. The CDR3 covers 11 residues.

The V call is TRBV6-5, the J call TRBJ2-7, with TRBD2 as a possible D gene (8 bases). The V and J ends lost 8 bases and 2 bases respectively, with 19 bases between them. The germline gives CDR1 MNHEY, CDR2 SVGAGI. CDR3 length: 15 residues. As DNA, the CDR3 is TGTGCCAGCGCAAGTGTAGCGGGACAGCCCTACGAGCAGTACTTC. It encodes CASASVAGQPYEQYF.

The V and J genes are TRBV12-3 or TRBV12-4 and TRBJ2-3; D ambiguous. The CDR3 sequence is 13 residues long. The ends were cut back, 8 bases at V and 4 bases at J, with 13 bases in the middle. The CDR3 is CASSGVLADTQYF. The CDR3 DNA is TGTGCCAGCTCCGGCGTCTTGGCAGATACGCAGTATTTT.

This clone has a single count. CDR3 DNA: TGCAGCGTACTAGCGGGATGGGGCACCGGGGAGCTGTTTTTT. It specifies CSVLAGWGTGELFF. The chain recombines TRBV29-1 with TRBJ2-2; 10 nucleotides agree with TRBD2. Per the germline V gene, CDR1 is SQVTM and CDR2 is ANQGSEA. CDR3 size: 14 residues. V was pared by 6 bases and J by 4 bases, with 5 bases of the junction left unmatched.

The rearrangement uses TRBV2 and TRBJ1-3; no definite D call. CDR3 length: 13 amino acids. Germline CDR1 SNHLY, CDR2 FYNNEI. Trimming took off 6 bases at V and 4 bases at J, with 10 bases between the two ends. The CDR3 DNA follows: TGTGCCAGCAGCGCTCCTACCGGAAACACCATATATTTT. The encoded protein is CASSAPTGNTIYF.

The chain combines TRBV3-1 (or the pseudogene TRBV3-2) with TRBJ1-3; TRBD1 agrees at 7 bases. The V segment lost 4 bases and the J segment 3 bases; nucleotides outside the gene matches: 12. From germline, CDR1 is LGHDT and CDR2 YNNKEL (reference sequence). The length of the CDR3 is 17 residues. CDR3 DNA: TGTGCCAGCAGCCCGACCTTCGGGACAGCTATTGGAAACACCATATATTTT. Translation: CASSPTFGTAIGNTIYF.

The chain recombines TRBV4-1 with TRBJ2-7; 7 positions agree with TRBD2. The ends lost 0 bases at V and 0 bases at J; junction bases unmatched: 5. The V gene's germline CDR1 is MGHRA and CDR2 YSYEKL. This CDR3 has 16 residues. This CDR3 reads CASSQDNRGSSYEQYF. As DNA, the CDR3 is TGCGCCAGCAGCCAAGATAATCGCGGGAGCTCCTACGAGCAGTACTTC.

The V call is TRBV10-3, the J call TRBJ2-5; 10 nucleotides agree with TRBD2. The length of the CDR3 is 16 residues. With 6 bases clipped from V and 7 bases from J, the junction kept 14 bases outside the gene matches. CDR1 ENHRY and CDR2 SYGVKD come from the germline V gene. This CDR3 is CAIRDPREREGRTQYF. In DNA, the CDR3 is TGTGCCATCAGAGATCCCAGGGAGCGGGAGGGGAGGACCCAGTACTTC.

The chain is built from TRBV5-1 and TRBJ1-1, with a possible D match to TRBD1 (6 bases). Per the germline V gene, CDR1 is SGHRS and CDR2 is YFSETQ. This CDR3 comprises 16 residues. The V end lost 4 bases, the J end lost 5 bases, and 21 bases lay between the germline ends. This chain's CDR3 is CASSPLGGSPRTEAFF. CDR3 bases: TGCGCCAGCAGCCCCCTAGGGGGTAGCCCCAGAACTGAAGCTTTCTTT.

This chain joins TRBV2 and TRBJ1-2, with 8 bases that match TRBD1. Germline CDR1 SNHLY, CDR2 FYNNEI. After removal of 6 bases from V and 8 bases from J, the junction contained 5 bases not matched to a gene. CDR3 length: 12 residues. The CDR3 here is CASRADREGYTF. The CDR3 DNA sequence: TGTGCCAGCAGGGCGGACAGGGAGGGCTACACCTTC.

CDR3 residues: CASSFGGEAFF. As DNA, the CDR3 is TGTGCCAGCAGTTTCGGAGGAGAAGCTTTCTTT. The chain joins TRBV27 to TRBJ1-1; D call uncertain. The V end was cut by 3 bases, the J end by 8 bases, with 7 bases between. Germline-derived CDR1 and CDR2 are MNHEY and SMNVEV (reference sequence). CDR3 length: 11 residues.

The chain combines TRBV9 with TRBJ1-2, with 8 bases fitting TRBD1. Germline lookup yields CDR1 SGDLS and CDR2 YYNGEE. V lost 0 bases to trimming and J lost 7 bases; unmatched junction nucleotides: 5. This CDR3 comprises 14 residues. The CDR3 is CASSVVSGGFGYTF. The CDR3 DNA reads TGTGCCAGCAGCGTAGTATCAGGGGGCTTTGGCTACACCTTC. Filled out from reference TRBV9 and TRBJ1-2, the complete variable domain reads DSGVTQTPKHLITATGQRVTLRCSPRSGDLSVYWYQQSLDQGLQFLIQYYNGEERAKGNILERFSAQQFPDLHSELNLSSLELGDSALYFCASSVVSGGFGYTFGSGTRLTVV.

The gene calls are TRBV3-1 (or the pseudogene TRBV3-2) and TRBJ2-7; TRBD1 is a possible D gene (6 bases). The germline V gene encodes CDR1 LGHDT and CDR2 YNNKEL (reference sequence). Trimming left V 1 base short and J 8 bases short, with 12 bases between. CDR3 length equals 13 residues. CDR3 DNA: TGTGCCAGCAGCCAAGGACGACAGGCTAAGCAGTACTTC. Translating it yields CASSQGRQAKQYF.